The 17 T cell receptor beta chains given below trace back to one sample, sequenced in a study of control samples from healthy donors and cancer patients. Profiled with immunoSEQ multiplex PCR; TCRdb holds only in-frame clones, not every one. The sample contains about 170,000 clones, about 87% of which appear only once. Input material: blood. These receptors were obtained from a man aged 25 to 45 in good health.

The genes are TRBV3-1 (or the pseudogene TRBV3-2) and TRBJ2-7; the D gene is possibly TRBD2 (5 bases). The germline gives CDR1 LGHDT, CDR2 YNNKEL (reference sequence). The CDR3 runs 15 residues. V lost 0 bases and J lost 2, with 11 bases in between. The CDR3 region has the DNA TGTGCCAGCAGCCAAGATCCGGGGATGACCTACGAGCAGTACTTC. This translates into CASSQDPGMTYEQYF.

This clone has just one count. The chain combines TRBV2 with TRBJ1-2, with D uncertain. With 6 bases removed from V and 7 bases from J, the gap between germline ends came to 12 bases. In germline, CDR1 is SNHLY, CDR2 FYNNEI. The CDR3 loop spans 12 amino acids. The CDR3 nucleotides are TGTGCCAGCAGCGGCAGGTTTAGTGGCTACACCTTC. Protein product: CASSGRFSGYTF.

The rearrangement uses TRBV11-2 and TRBJ2-2, with D possibly being TRBD1 or TRBD2 (5 bases each). Per germline, CDR1 SGHAT and CDR2 FQNNGV. V lost 2 bases and J 5 bases, leaving 15 bases between the germline ends. CDR3 size: 16 residues. CDR3 amino acids: CASSLSEGLGTGELFF. Written as DNA, the CDR3 is TGTGCCAGCAGCTTATCAGAGGGGCTGGGGACCGGGGAGCTGTTTTTT.

The rearrangement uses TRBV27 and TRBJ2-7, with TRBD1 matching 7 bases. CDR1 is MNHEY and CDR2 is SMNVEV in the germline V gene (reference sequence). V lost 0 bases to trimming and J lost 3 bases; unmatched junction nucleotides: 5. The length of the CDR3 is 15 residues. Written as DNA, the CDR3 is TGTGCCAGCAGTTTATCCCCAGGGGGTCTCTACGAGCAGTACTTC. Amino acid sequence: CASSLSPGGLYEQYF.

This chain connects TRBV12-3 or TRBV12-4 to TRBJ2-1; 12 bases align to TRBD2. V trimming: 3 bases; J trimming: 10 bases; junction bases outside the gene matches: 1. The CDR3 sequence is 13 residues long. CDR3 protein: CASSFLAGGEQFF. CDR3 coding DNA: TGTGCCAGCAGTTTTCTAGCGGGAGGGGAGCAGTTCTTC.

The chain uses TRBV18 and TRBJ1-5; D uncertain. Germline V gene data show CDR1 as KGHSH and CDR2 as LQKENI. This CDR3 region has 16 residues. Trimming stripped 3 bases from V and 3 bases from J, with 15 bases between. In nucleotides, the CDR3 is TGTGCCAGCTCACCGCTAGCCTTAATGGACAATCAGCCCCAGCATTTT. Its translation is CASSPLALMDNQPQHF.

V usage is TRBV5-1 and J usage is TRBJ2-3; 8 nucleotides align to TRBD2. The length of the CDR3 is 15 residues. CDR1 SGHRS and CDR2 YFSETQ come from the germline V gene. After removal of 1 base from V and 5 bases from J, the junction contained 6 bases not matched to a gene. CDR3 amino acids: CASSLTREGRDTQYF. In DNA, the CDR3 is TGCGCCAGCAGCTTGACCCGGGAGGGTAGAGATACGCAGTATTTT. Supplemented by reference TRBV5-1 and TRBJ2-3, the full variable domain reads KAGVTQTPRYLIKTRGQQVTLSCSPISGHRSVSWYQQTPGQGLQFLFEYFSETQRNKGNFPGRFSGRQFSNSRSEMNVSTLELGDSALYLCASSLTREGRDTQYFGPGTRLTVL.

The V and J genes are TRBV4-1 and TRBJ1-4, with D unresolved. Deletions cut 1 base from V and 0 bases from J, with 3 bases between. CDR1 and CDR2 (germline): MGHRA, YSYEKL. CDR3 length: 14 amino acids. In DNA, the CDR3 is TGCGCCAGCAGCCAAGTCACAACTAATGAAAAACTGTTTTTT. Its protein product is CASSQVTTNEKLFF.

The chain employs TRBV12-3 or TRBV12-4 and TRBJ1-1, with TRBD1 matching over 8 bases. J gave up 2 bases and V 5 bases, and 1 base lay outside the gene matches. The CDR3 is made up of 13 amino acids. DNA of the CDR3: TGTGCCAGCAGTGGACAGGGTAACACTGAAGCTTTCTTT. Translated, it gives CASSGQGNTEAFF.

V gene TRBV9 combines with J gene TRBJ1-3; tentatively, D is TRBD1 (5 bases). The CDR3 loop spans 14 amino acids. Trimming removed 4 bases at V and 1 base at J, with 9 bases between. Looked up from germline, CDR1 is SGDLS and CDR2 is YYNGEE. CDR3: CASSPGGSGNTIYF. The DNA of the CDR3 is TGTGCCAGCAGCCCCGGGGGGTCTGGAAACACCATATATTTT.

The chain employs TRBV5-1 and TRBJ2-7, with D hard to call. The CDR3 totals 16 residues. Germline V gene data show CDR1 as SGHRS and CDR2 as YFSETQ. Trimming took off 0 bases at V and 0 bases at J, with 13 bases between the two ends. CDR3 nucleotide sequence: TGCGCCAGCAGCTTGGCTGTGGGTCTGGGCTCCTACGAGCAGTACTTC. Translation gives CASSLAVGLGSYEQYF. The entire variable domain, with the rest obtained from reference TRBV5-1 and TRBJ2-7, is as follows: KAGVTQTPRYLIKTRGQQVTLSCSPISGHRSVSWYQQTPGQGLQFLFEYFSETQRNKGNFPGRFSGRQFSNSRSEMNVSTLELGDSALYLCASSLAVGLGSYEQYFGPGTRLTVT.

The chain links TRBV27 to TRBJ2-2; TRBD1 might be the D (5 bases). V was pared by 7 bases and J by 8 bases, with 11 bases between. In germline, CDR1 is MNHEY, CDR2 SMNVEV (reference sequence). This CDR3 has 12 amino acids. CDR3 amino acids: CASTSGWGELFF. The CDR3 bases are TGTGCCAGCACCTCAGGGTGGGGGGAGCTGTTTTTT.

The chain has TRBV7-9 and TRBJ1-2; D unresolved. Looked up from germline, CDR1 is SEHNR and CDR2 is FQNEAQ (reference sequence). The V end was cut by 6 bases, the J end by 5 bases, with 16 bases between. This CDR3 is 14 amino acids long. CDR3 nucleotides: TGTGCCAGCAGACCTGCTGCTGGGAGTTATGGCTACACCTTC. Translating gives CASRPAAGSYGYTF. Combining the CDR3 with reference TRBV7-9 and TRBJ1-2 gives the whole variable domain DTGVSQNPRHKITKRGQNVTFRCDPISEHNRLYWYRQTLGQGPEFLTYFQNEAQLEKSRLLSDRFSAERPKGSFSTLEIQRTEQGDSAMYLCASRPAAGSYGYTFGSGTRLTVV.

This clone is a singleton in its sample. The J gene is TRBJ2-2, the V gene TRBV15; possible D gene TRBD2, 6 bases. CDR3 length: 17 residues. Per the germline V gene, CDR1 is LNHNV and CDR2 is YYDKDF (reference sequence). V was pared by 0 bases and J by 6 bases, with 17 bases between. The CDR3 loop is CATSRDFSGSGAGELFF. The CDR3 nucleotides are TGTGCCACCAGCAGAGATTTTTCTGGATCGGGGGCCGGGGAGCTGTTTTTT.

The chain recombines TRBV25-1 with TRBJ2-7; D remains ambiguous. The V gene's germline CDR1 is MGHDK and CDR2 SYGVNS. This CDR3 has 14 amino acids. V lost 1 base, J lost 1 base, and 8 bases lay in between. The CDR3 loop reads CASSELFSSYEQYF. DNA for the CDR3: TGTGCCAGCAGTGAATTGTTCAGTTCCTACGAGCAGTACTTC.

The gene calls are TRBV5-1 and TRBJ1-1, with 9 nucleotides matching TRBD1. The V gene end was trimmed by 4 bases and the J gene end by 11 bases; junction bases not matched to a gene: 6. CDR3 size: 12 residues. Germline loops: CDR1 SGHRS, CDR2 YFSETQ. The CDR3 is CASSEGQGWAFF. CDR3 DNA: TGCGCCAGCAGCGAAGGACAGGGGTGGGCTTTCTTT.

V usage is TRBV29-1 and J usage is TRBJ2-1, with D tentatively TRBD1 (5 bases). The CDR3 consists of 13 residues. The V gene's germline CDR1 is SQVTM and CDR2 ANQGSEA. The V and J ends lost 5 bases and 4 bases respectively, with 12 bases between them. CDR3 nucleotide sequence: TGCAGCGTTTGGACAACCTTATACAATGAGCAGTTCTTC. As protein: CSVWTTLYNEQFF.